What follows are 32 T cell receptor beta chains derived from one specimen sequenced in a study of T cell responses to AZD1222 COVID-19 vaccine. Clones were read by immunoSEQ multiplex PCR, and TCRdb kept only the in-frame ones, dropping some. The sample includes around 160,000 clones, about nine tenths seen only once; the top ten take less than 15%. Sequencing used peripheral blood, obtained on day 0 of AZD1222 vaccination. These receptors all come from an adult in good health.

J is TRBJ2-1 and V is TRBV9; 10 nucleotides align to TRBD2. This CDR3 contains 15 residues. J was trimmed by 8 bases and V by 6 bases; bases with no gene match: 11. Germline V gene sequence: CDR1 SGDLS, CDR2 YYNGEE. The CDR3 DNA reads as TGTGCCAGCACCCTAGCGGGGGATCCGCAATATGAGCAGTTCTTC. Amino acid sequence: CASTLAGDPQYEQFF.

The CDR3 coding sequence is TGCGCCAGCAGCCCCCGCCGAACAGGGACAGCTCTACGATATGGCTACACCTTC. As protein: CASSPRRTGTALRYGYTF. This rearrangement joins TRBV5-1 to TRBJ1-2; 7 bases align to TRBD1. This CDR3 comprises 18 residues. Trimming took 4 bases from V and 5 from J; bases not matched to a gene: 20. Germline lookup yields CDR1 SGHRS and CDR2 YFSETQ.

This sequence joins TRBV12-3 or TRBV12-4 and TRBJ1-2; D call uncertain. This CDR3 spans 12 amino acids. V was pared by 1 base and J by 14 bases, with 14 bases between. In DNA, the CDR3 is TGTGCCAGCAGTTTAGTAGCTCTGAAGTGGACCTTC. The encoded protein is CASSLVALKWTF.

The rearrangement uses TRBV15 and TRBJ1-2; 9 nucleotides align to TRBD1. Germline CDR1 LNHNV, CDR2 YYDKDF (reference sequence). This CDR3 comprises 15 residues. J was trimmed by 3 bases and V by 0 bases; bases with no gene match: 2. DNA for the CDR3: TGTGCCACCAGCAGAGATGGGACAGGGTACTATGGCTACACCTTC. Protein product: CATSRDGTGYYGYTF.

Points on this clone: Other DNA sequences in this specimen translate into the identical CDR3. The chain is built from TRBV7-9 and TRBJ1-5, with D possibly TRBD1 on 5 matching bases. CDR3 length: 14 residues. CDR1 and CDR2 (germline): SEHNR, FQNEAQ (reference sequence). Trimming left V 1 base short and J 6 bases short, with 10 bases between. CDR3 nucleotide sequence: TGTGCCAGCAGCTTAGGGCAGGGCGGTCAGCCCCAGCATTTT. Its translation: CASSLGQGGQPQHF.

The gene calls are TRBV27 and TRBJ2-7; a possible D gene is TRBD2 (6 bases). Germline loops: CDR1 MNHEY, CDR2 SMNVEV (reference sequence). The CDR3 has 13 residues. Trimming removed 5 bases at V and 5 bases at J, with 13 bases between. The CDR3 DNA reads TGTGCCAGCAGTAGGAGGGGAATGGACGAGCAGTACTTC. It yields the protein CASSRRGMDEQYF.

The rearrangement joins TRBV18 to TRBJ1-6; the D gene is possibly TRBD1 (5 bases). CDR1 KGHSH and CDR2 LQKENI come from the germline V gene. The CDR3 spans 15 residues. V lost 1 base and J 7 bases, leaving 11 bases between the germline ends. The chain's CDR3 is CASSPRDRGNSPLHF. CDR3 DNA: TGTGCCAGCTCACCACGAGACCGGGGCAATTCACCCCTCCACTTT.

The gene calls are TRBV2 and TRBJ2-3, with TRBD1 matching over 11 bases. After removal of 6 bases from V and 3 bases from J, the junction contained 5 bases not matched to a gene. This CDR3 comprises 15 residues. Germline CDR1 reads SNHLY; CDR2 reads FYNNEI. CDR3 in amino acids: CASRGQGARTDTQYF. The CDR3 DNA reads TGTGCCAGCAGAGGACAGGGGGCGAGAACAGATACGCAGTATTTT. The full variable domain, rest sourced from reference TRBV2 and TRBJ2-3, is EPEVTQTPSHQVTQMGQEVILRCVPISNHLYFYWYRQILGQKVEFLVSFYNNEISEKSEIFDDQFSVERPDGSNFTLKIRSTKLEDSAMYFCASRGQGARTDTQYFGPGTRLTVL.

The genes are TRBV18 and TRBJ1-2; 9 bases are a match to TRBD1. J lost 3 bases, V lost 2 bases, and 4 bases had no gene match. CDR3 length: 15 residues. CDR1 is KGHSH, CDR2 LQKENI, per germline. As DNA, the CDR3 is TGTGCCAGCTCACCATGGACAGGGGCTGACTATGGCTACACCTTC. Encoded protein: CASSPWTGADYGYTF.

The V call is TRBV18, the J call TRBJ2-7; perhaps TRBD1 as D (5 bases). The V gene lost 0 bases and the J gene lost 2 bases, with 11 bases spanning the gap. Germline V CDR1 and CDR2: KGHSH, LQKENI. This CDR3 is 15 amino acids long. This chain's CDR3 is CASSPPGASPYEQYF. Written as DNA, the CDR3 is TGTGCCAGCTCACCACCAGGGGCCTCCCCCTACGAGCAGTACTTC.

The V gene is TRBV6-5, the J gene TRBJ1-4; no firm D call. CDR1 and CDR2 from the germline V gene are MNHEY and SVGAGI. The V end lost 6 bases, the J end lost 0 bases, and 11 bases lay between the germline ends. This CDR3 spans 15 amino acids. The CDR3: CASRLDPATNEKLFF. The CDR3 region has the DNA TGTGCCAGCAGGCTGGACCCTGCAACTAATGAAAAACTGTTTTTT.

J is TRBJ1-6 and V is TRBV4-2; D not resolved. Germline lookup yields CDR1 LGHNA and CDR2 YNFKEQ. V lost 1 base and J 8 bases, leaving 15 bases between the germline ends. The CDR3 runs to 16 residues. CDR3 protein: CASSQGIKVSDSPLHF. The CDR3 nucleotides read TGTGCCAGCAGCCAAGGAATTAAGGTCTCGGATTCACCCCTCCACTTT.

This rearrangement joins TRBV15 to TRBJ2-2; tentative D call: TRBD1 (6 bases). The CDR3 sequence is 15 residues long. Per the germline V gene, CDR1 is LNHNV and CDR2 is YYDKDF (reference sequence). V shed 6 bases and J shed 5 bases, with 16 bases lying between them. CDR3 amino acids: CATRLGQGFTGELFF. The CDR3 region has the DNA TGTGCCACCAGGCTCGGGCAGGGGTTTACCGGGGAGCTGTTTTTT. The full variable domain, with the rest looked up from reference TRBV15 and TRBJ2-2, is DAMVIQNPRYQVTQFGKPVTLSCSQTLNHNVMYWYQQKSSQAPKLLFHYYDKDFNNEADTPDNFQSRRPNTSFCFLDIRSPGLGDTAMYLCATRLGQGFTGELFFGEGSRLTVL.

This CDR3 reads CASGRVGSGNTIYF. The CDR3 nucleotides read TGTGCCAGCGGCAGGGTCGGCTCTGGAAACACCATATATTTT. This chain links TRBV19 with TRBJ1-3, with D possibly being TRBD1 (5 bases). The CDR3 is 14 amino acids. In germline, CDR1 is LNHDA, CDR2 SQIVND (reference sequence). V lost 9 bases, J lost 0 bases, and 12 bases lay in between.

The V call is TRBV28, the J call TRBJ1-2; D gene uncertain. V shed 7 bases and J shed 7 bases, with 19 bases lying between them. Germline lookup yields CDR1 MDHEN and CDR2 SYDVKM. CDR3 size: 14 residues. CDR3 protein: CASTDTRLLSGYTF. DNA of the CDR3: TGTGCCAGCACCGATACCCGGTTACTCTCTGGCTACACCTTC.

The gene calls are TRBV2 and TRBJ2-5; 10 bases line up with TRBD2. V dropped 5 bases and J dropped 4; count of bases not matched to a gene: 1. The CDR3 totals 13 residues. Germline CDR1 SNHLY, CDR2 FYNNEI. The CDR3 bases are TGTGCCAGCAGTCTAGCGGGGGCAGAGACCCAGTACTTC. Protein sequence: CASSLAGAETQYF.

The chain carries TRBV7-2 and TRBJ1-2; no clear D gene. This CDR3 has 12 residues. The V gene's germline CDR1 is SGHTA and CDR2 FQGNSA. The V end lost 1 base, the J end lost 5 bases, and 5 bases lay between the germline ends. The CDR3 is CASSLDAYGYTF. The CDR3 region has the DNA TGTGCCAGCAGCTTAGACGCTTATGGCTACACCTTC.

J is TRBJ1-5 and V is TRBV7-3; D possibly corresponds to TRBD1 (6 bases). The CDR3 is 15 residues long. The germline V and J ends were trimmed by 5 bases and 2 bases, with 13 bases remaining between them. CDR1 is SGHTA and CDR2 is FQGTGA in the germline V gene. The CDR3 bases are TGTGCCAGCAGCCCGGGGGGGGCGGGCAATCAGCCCCAGCATTTT. Amino acids: CASSPGGAGNQPQHF.

At least ten counts were recorded for this clone. J is TRBJ2-2 and V is TRBV3-1 (or the pseudogene TRBV3-2), with a weak D call TRBD2 (5 bases). Germline assignment: CDR1 LGHDT and CDR2 YNNKEL (reference sequence). V dropped 4 bases and J dropped 2 bases, with 11 bases sitting between them. The CDR3 spans 15 residues. The CDR3 coding sequence is TGTGCCAGCAGCCGTCCGGGGTCTAACACCGGGGAGCTGTTTTTT. The encoded protein is CASSRPGSNTGELFF.

The chain joins TRBV10-3 to TRBJ2-3, with 10 bases lining up with TRBD2. Germline-derived CDR1 and CDR2 are ENHRY and SYGVKD. V shed 6 bases, J shed 3 bases, and the junction held 6 bases outside the gene matches. CDR3 size: 15 residues. The CDR3 DNA reads TGTGCCATCAGCTACGGGACTAGCGCGACAGATACGCAGTATTTT. This encodes CAISYGTSATDTQYF.

The chain recombines TRBV19 with TRBJ1-1, with a possible D match to TRBD1 (5 bases). The CDR3 has 13 amino acids. Deletions cut 10 bases from V and 1 base from J, with 13 bases between. Germline values: CDR1 LNHDA, CDR2 SQIVND (reference sequence). The CDR3 nucleotides are TGTGCCACCGCGTTCGGGGGGAACACTGAAGCTTTCTTT. It yields the protein CATAFGGNTEAFF.

V gene TRBV7-9 combines with J gene TRBJ2-7; D not certain. From germline, CDR1 is SEHNR and CDR2 FQNEAQ (reference sequence). The CDR3 is 15 amino acids. V lost 1 base and J 6 bases, leaving 16 bases between the germline ends. CDR3 residues: CASSLEGGPTREQYF. The CDR3 DNA follows: TGTGCCAGCAGCTTAGAAGGTGGTCCAACTCGCGAGCAGTACTTC.

The V call is TRBV27, the J call TRBJ1-2; TRBD1 is a possible D gene (5 bases). CDR1 and CDR2 from the germline V gene are MNHEY and SMNVEV (reference sequence). CDR3 length: 14 residues. Trimming removed 3 bases at V and 9 bases at J, with 17 bases between. The DNA for the CDR3 is TGTGCCAGCAGTTTCTCGTGGACACCTGGACGCTACACCTTC. Its translation is CASSFSWTPGRYTF.

V usage is TRBV2 and J usage is TRBJ2-7; D assignment may be TRBD1 or TRBD2 (5 bases each). In germline, CDR1 is SNHLY, CDR2 FYNNEI. CDR3 length: 12 amino acids. V was pared by 5 bases and J by 6 bases, with 11 bases between. CDR3 DNA sequence: TGTGCCAGCAGTTTACAGGACTCCGAGCAGTACTTC. Translation: CASSLQDSEQYF.

The V gene is TRBV7-3, the J gene TRBJ2-2; D not certain. CDR3 length: 17 amino acids. Per the germline V gene, CDR1 is SGHTA and CDR2 is FQGTGA. Trimming took off 3 bases at V and 2 bases at J, with 16 bases between the two ends. In DNA form, the CDR3 reads TGTGCCAGCAGCTTCCTCCCCGGGTCAGCTAACACCGGGGAGCTGTTTTTT. It encodes CASSFLPGSANTGELFF.

V usage is TRBV7-2 and J usage is TRBJ1-1; D remains unclear. CDR1 and CDR2 (germline): SGHTA, FQGNSA. The length of the CDR3 is 13 residues. Trimming took off 4 bases at V and 2 bases at J, with 8 bases between the two ends. Written as DNA, the CDR3 is TGTGCCAGCAGCTCTAGGAGAAACACTGAAGCTTTCTTT. Translated, it gives CASSSRRNTEAFF.

The chain carries TRBV4-2 and TRBJ1-4; D possibly corresponds to TRBD1 (5 bases). CDR1 and CDR2 (germline): LGHNA, YNFKEQ. The CDR3 consists of 15 residues. V dropped 1 base and J dropped 8 bases, with 14 bases sitting between them. The CDR3 bases are TGTGCCAGCAGCCAAGCCGTGCGTCGGGACGAAAAACTGTTTTTT. Protein product: CASSQAVRRDEKLFF.

This chain uses TRBV6-5 with TRBJ1-2; D not resolved. This CDR3 comprises 15 residues. The V end lost 6 bases, the J end lost 8 bases, and 22 bases lay between the germline ends. The germline CDR1 and CDR2 sequences are MNHEY and SVGAGI. The DNA of the CDR3 is TGTGCCAGCAGCCGCATGGCCCGCCAGCGGGAAGGCTACACCTTC. Translating gives CASSRMARQREGYTF.

This clone was recorded once. The rearrangement links TRBV19 to TRBJ1-5, with D unclear. The CDR3 consists of 15 residues. The V end was cut by 5 bases, the J end by 1 base, with 12 bases between. From germline, CDR1 is LNHDA and CDR2 SQIVND (reference sequence). The CDR3 loop is CASSPWGGSNQPQHF. CDR3 bases: TGTGCCAGTAGTCCCTGGGGAGGGAGCAATCAGCCCCAGCATTTT.

CDR3 residues: CASSKSAGLAERHEQFF. The CDR3 DNA reads TGTGCCAGCAGTAAAAGTGCAGGACTAGCGGAGAGGCATGAGCAGTTCTTC. The chain couples TRBV6-2 or TRBV6-3 to TRBJ2-1; 10 bases map to TRBD2. Germline V CDR1 and CDR2: MNHEY, SVGEGT. Losses at the gene ends were 5 bases for V and 8 bases for J; bases not matched to a gene: 15. The CDR3 consists of 17 residues.

J is TRBJ2-5 and V is TRBV5-4, with 15 bases matching TRBD2. This CDR3 is 16 amino acids long. Losses at the gene ends were 5 bases for V and 1 base for J; bases not matched to a gene: 3. The germline V gene encodes CDR1 SGHNT and CDR2 YYREEE (reference sequence). The CDR3 DNA is TGTGCCAGCAGGAGGGGACTAGCGGGGGGCCAAGAGACCCAGTACTTC. This gives the protein CASRRGLAGGQETQYF.

The genes are TRBV19 and TRBJ1-2, with a weak D call TRBD1 (6 bases). CDR3 length equals 17 residues. Germline V lookup: CDR1 LNHDA, CDR2 SQIVND (reference sequence). Deletions cut 3 bases from V and 3 bases from J, with 20 bases between. CDR3: CASSIIRRRGMDYGYTF. The CDR3 bases are TGTGCCAGTAGTATTATCCGAAGGAGGGGGATGGACTATGGCTACACCTTC.